The 10 T cell receptor beta chains below all came from one sample that was sequenced in a study of T cells in localized non-small cell lung cancer. Profiling relied on immunoSEQ multiplex PCR, and the TCRdb table lists in-frame clones only, not all of them. Altogether over 45,000 clones are present, 80% to 90% being singletons, with the ten largest covering 22%. The input for sequencing was peripheral blood, taken before any cancer treatment. The source is a man aged 35 to 69 with stage I squamous cell lung carcinoma.

V is TRBV25-1 and J is TRBJ2-1; D remains unclear. V lost 4 bases and J lost 8, with 12 bases in between. Germline CDR1 and CDR2: MGHDK and SYGVNS. The CDR3 length is 13 residues. CDR3 DNA sequence: TGTGCCAGCAGTGTCCGCCGCGAGGATGAGCAGTTCTTC. Translating gives CASSVRREDEQFF.

This rearrangement joins TRBV19 to TRBJ2-1, with 9 bases fitting TRBD2. Unmatched junction bases numbered 22, after V lost 5 bases and J lost 2 bases. This CDR3 has 21 residues. Germline loops: CDR1 LNHDA, CDR2 SQIVND (reference sequence). CDR3 nucleotide sequence: TGTGCCAGTAGTCCCCGATGGGGGCGGGAGGGCCTAACAGGGACCTACAATGAGCAGTTCTTC. It encodes CASSPRWGREGLTGTYNEQFF.

A single count supports this clone. The J gene is TRBJ2-7, the V gene TRBV7-2, with D perhaps matching TRBD1 (5 bases). The germline V gene has CDR1 SGHTA and CDR2 FQGNSA. Trimming stripped 1 base from V and 10 bases from J, with 14 bases between. The CDR3 length is 13 residues. In nucleotides, the CDR3 is TGTGCCAGCAGCTTAGAGGTCAGGGTCCATCAGTACTTC. Protein product: CASSLEVRVHQYF.

CDR3 residues: CASSGMTSPPSGELFF. CDR3 nucleotide sequence: TGCGCCAGCAGCGGCATGACTAGCCCCCCATCCGGGGAGCTGTTTTTT. The chain links TRBV5-1 to TRBJ2-2; TRBD2 matches at 7 bases. Germline-derived CDR1 and CDR2 are SGHRS and YFSETQ. The CDR3 spans 16 residues. V lost 4 bases to trimming and J lost 6 bases; unmatched junction nucleotides: 12.

The V gene is TRBV9, the J gene TRBJ1-1; D ambiguous. Trimming left V 4 bases short and J 4 bases short, with 14 bases between. The V gene's germline CDR1 is SGDLS and CDR2 YYNGEE. The CDR3 length is 14 residues. The CDR3 DNA reads as TGTGCCAGCAGCAGTCGAGATTGGGGCACTGAAGCTTTCTTT. This encodes CASSSRDWGTEAFF.

The table lists this clone with a few counts. This CDR3 is CASSPTPGGTYEQYF. The CDR3 DNA follows: TGTGCCAGTAGTCCAACCCCGGGGGGAACCTACGAGCAGTACTTC. The chain uses TRBV19 and TRBJ2-7; 7 bases are shared with TRBD2. Trimming removed 5 bases from V and 2 bases from J; junction bases left unmatched: 9. This CDR3 has 15 residues. Germline V gene sequence: CDR1 LNHDA, CDR2 SQIVND (reference sequence).

The chain couples TRBV5-4 to TRBJ2-1; D remains ambiguous. Germline V gene data show CDR1 as SGHNT and CDR2 as YYREEE (reference sequence). V lost 4 bases to trimming and J lost 2 bases, with 22 bases between them. CDR3 size: 18 residues. CDR3 coding DNA: TGTGCCAGCAGCCCCCAGGACCCCTACTCCTACCCCTACAATGAGCAGTTCTTC. Its protein product is CASSPQDPYSYPYNEQFF.

The chain links TRBV9 to TRBJ1-5; 11 nucleotides agree with TRBD1. Germline CDR1 reads SGDLS; CDR2 reads YYNGEE. V shed 3 bases and J 7 bases; nucleotides not matched to a gene: 3. This CDR3 spans 14 amino acids. The CDR3 DNA reads as TGTGCCAGCAGCGCTGGGACAGGGGGGCAGCCCCAGCATTTT. It encodes CASSAGTGGQPQHF.

The V gene is TRBV7-2, the J gene TRBJ2-3, with D unresolved. Germline-derived CDR1 and CDR2 are SGHTA and FQGNSA. The CDR3 length is 12 residues. V was clipped by 2 bases and J by 6 bases, with 6 bases between them. The CDR3 nucleotides are TGTGCCAGCAGCTTATTCGGGGATACGCAGTATTTT. Translating gives CASSLFGDTQYF.

This chain uses TRBV27 with TRBJ2-3; D may be TRBD1 or TRBD2 (5 bases each). CDR1 is MNHEY, CDR2 SMNVEV, per germline (reference sequence). This CDR3 region has 15 residues. V shed 8 bases and J shed 1 base, with 16 bases lying between them. The CDR3 protein is CASRVGTWGTDTQYF. DNA for the CDR3: TGTGCCAGCCGAGTGGGGACGTGGGGCACAGATACGCAGTATTTT.